This paragraph covers one TCR beta chain sequence. Its antigen is not identified. These data originate in a study of T cells expressing NK-cell markers. Study-wide context: Sorted CD3+CD56+NKG2C+, CD3+CD56+NKG2C- and CD3+CD56-NKG2C+ T-cell subsets were beta-chain profiled. Sequencing covered eight donors, seven HCMV-seropositive and one seronegative.

Germline CDR1 is MNHEY and CDR2 is SVGEGT. The CDR3 runs 18 residues. Reanalyzing the 5' RACE reads, TCRdb keeps one entry per CDR3 protein, without DNA. Here the sample table reports under 500,000 distinct CDR3 sequences. Study outcomes and limitations: Similarly, these clonotypes led the CD3+CD56-NKG2C+ fraction as well in a handful of donors. Uncertainty persisted over the HCMV specificity of expanded NKG2C+ T cell clones.

Sequences were obtained from blood T cells: a sorted CD56 or NKG2C T cell subset, CD4+ or CD8+ T cells, or bulk PBMC T cells (not recorded which). The sequence derives from a woman aged 18 to 75 in good health. The chain combines TRBV6-2 or TRBV6-3 with TRBJ2-3; TCRdb picks TRBD2, but there is no DNA to check that call. Here the CDR3 reads CASSPGLAPRTNTDTQYF.